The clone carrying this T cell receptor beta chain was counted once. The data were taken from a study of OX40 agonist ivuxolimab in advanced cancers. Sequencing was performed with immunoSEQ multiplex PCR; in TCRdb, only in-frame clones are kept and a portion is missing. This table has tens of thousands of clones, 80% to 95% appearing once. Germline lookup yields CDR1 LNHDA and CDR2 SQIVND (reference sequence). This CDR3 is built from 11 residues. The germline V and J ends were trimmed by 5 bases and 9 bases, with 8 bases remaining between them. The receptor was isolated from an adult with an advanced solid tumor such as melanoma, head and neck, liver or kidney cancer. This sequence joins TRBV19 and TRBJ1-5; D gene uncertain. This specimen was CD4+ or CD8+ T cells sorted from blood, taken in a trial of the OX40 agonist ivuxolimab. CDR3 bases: TGTGCCAGTAGTGCCCAGTGGCCCCAGCATTTT. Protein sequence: CASSAQWPQHF.